This T cell receptor (beta chain) is drawn from a study of T cells after posttransplantation cyclophosphamide. General study results and limits: Donor CD8+ memory clones often dominated recipient blood repertoires at later times. After PTCy, TRB diversity resembled that of CNI/methotrexate controls.

V was pared by 8 bases and J by 4 bases, with 15 bases of the junction left unmatched. CDR1 is LNHDA and CDR2 is SQIVND in the germline V gene (reference sequence). The CDR3 is 19 residues long. Turning to this clone: Its target is not known.

Cells defined as naive were viable CD3+CD4+ or CD3+CD8+ and CCR7+CD45RA+CD45RO-CD95-CD27+CD28+. Peripheral blood was collected from the related graft donor on the marrow donation day. The data were produced by immunoSEQ multiplex PCR, yet TCRdb's version contains in-frame clones alone and is incomplete. The repertoire includes approximately 28,000 clones, 75% to 95% of them detected once, and around 0.23% sits in the top ten. The source material was naive CD4+ T cells sorted from PBMCs. This receptor was taken from a woman aged 60-75 years in good health, CMV-negative, and a related stem cell transplant donor. This sequence joins TRBV19 and TRBJ2-2, with 14 positions matching TRBD2. CDR3 DNA sequence: TGTGCCAGTCTAAGACTAGCGGGAGGGGGAAGCAAAGGCACCGGGGAGCTGTTTTTT. It specifies CASLRLAGGGSKGTGELFF.